The next 30 T cell receptor beta chains were all read from a single sample in a study. MiXCR, run by TCRdb on the RT-PCR reads, gives a single entry per CDR3 protein. The sample shows hundreds of thousands of distinct CDR3 sequences, 11% to 15% of them seen only once. The sequenced sample was memory CD4+ T cells from blood. The receptors originated from a female donor in good health, serving as a healthy control.

This clonotype was recorded at least ten times. The chain uses TRBV6-5 and TRBJ2-7, with no clear D. Between the trimmed V and J ends, which lost 2 bases and 5 bases, there was a span of 10 bases. The CDR3 totals 13 residues. Germline values: CDR1 MNHEY, CDR2 SVGAGI. The CDR3 sequence is CASSYNSRDEQYF. The CDR3 region has the DNA TGTGCCAGCAGTTACAATAGCAGAGACGAGCAGTACTTC.

This CDR3 reads CASSQPGGQRQETQYF. Written as DNA, the CDR3 is TGCGCCAGCAGCCAGCCCGGGGGACAGCGGCAAGAGACCCAGTACTTC. V is TRBV4-1 and J is TRBJ2-5; D is perhaps TRBD1 (7 bases). V was cut by 3 bases and J by 2 bases, with 16 bases left in between. In germline, CDR1 is MGHRA, CDR2 YSYEKL. The CDR3 totals 16 residues.

This sequence joins TRBV5-1 and TRBJ2-6; D ambiguous. CDR1 is SGHRS, CDR2 YFSETQ, per germline. Trimming pared 0 bases from V and 0 bases from J, leaving 7 bases between. The CDR3 totals 16 residues. CDR3 nucleotide sequence: TGCGCCAGCAGCTTGGACCCTCACTCTGGGGCCAACGTCCTGACTTTC. Its protein product is CASSLDPHSGANVLTF.

The chain employs TRBV6-2 or TRBV6-3 and TRBJ2-4; 7 positions match TRBD2. The CDR3 is 16 residues long. The J segment lost 0 bases and the V segment lost 6 bases, leaving 8 bases of the junction unmatched. Germline V gene sequence: CDR1 MNHEY, CDR2 SVGEGT. This CDR3 is CASRDVAGLAKNIQYF. The CDR3 coding sequence is TGTGCCAGCAGGGACGTAGCGGGCCTAGCCAAAAACATTCAGTACTTC.

This clonotype was detected a few times. The genes are TRBV27 and TRBJ2-3; a possible D gene is TRBD2 (5 bases). CDR1 and CDR2 from the germline V gene are MNHEY and SMNVEV (reference sequence). Trimming cost V 5 bases and J 2 bases, with 11 bases left between them. The CDR3 loop spans 14 amino acids. The CDR3 loop is CASSTERTTDTQYF. CDR3 in DNA: TGTGCCAGCAGTACGGAGCGGACCACAGATACGCAGTATTTT.

In this sample, this clonotype turned up a few times. V usage is TRBV7-2 and J usage is TRBJ2-7; D might be TRBD1 (6 bases). Between the trimmed V and J ends, which lost 5 bases and 0 bases, there was a span of 11 bases. Germline CDR1 reads SGHTA; CDR2 reads FQGNSA. The CDR3 covers 14 residues. CDR3 amino acids: CASSPGTYSYEQYF. Written as DNA, the CDR3 is TGTGCCAGCAGCCCCGGGACATACTCCTACGAGCAGTACTTC.

This clonotype was found a few times. The chain has TRBV6-2 or TRBV6-3 and TRBJ2-3; 7 positions agree with TRBD1. J lost 0 bases, V lost 9 bases, and 6 bases had no gene match. This CDR3 spans 14 amino acids. Germline V gene data show CDR1 as MNHEY and CDR2 as SVGEGT. CDR3 sequence: CASGSGQSTDTQYF. DNA of the CDR3: TGTGCCAGTGGCTCGGGACAGAGCACAGATACGCAGTATTTT.

This clonotype was detected a few times. The rearrangement links TRBV7-9 to TRBJ2-7; TRBD1 matches at 7 bases. V was clipped by 5 bases and J by 0 bases; unmatched bases: 10. This CDR3 has 16 amino acids. Germline-derived CDR1 and CDR2 are SEHNR and FQNEAQ (reference sequence). The CDR3 nucleotides read TGTGCCAGCAGCGGAGGACGGGACAGTAGCTCCTACGAGCAGTACTTC. Protein product: CASSGGRDSSSYEQYF. The entire variable domain, with the rest obtained from reference TRBV7-9 and TRBJ2-7, is as follows: DTGVSQNPRHKITKRGQNVTFRCDPISEHNRLYWYRQTLGQGPEFLTYFQNEAQLEKSRLLSDRFSAERPKGSFSTLEIQRTEQGDSAMYLCASSGGRDSSSYEQYFGPGTRLTVT.

The rearrangement links TRBV7-9 to TRBJ1-1, with a weak D call TRBD1 (5 bases). Trimming pared 7 bases from V and 1 base from J, leaving 16 bases between. The CDR3 spans 15 residues. Germline CDR1 is SEHNR and CDR2 is FQNEAQ (reference sequence). CDR3 protein: CASTQRGDTNTEAFF. The DNA of the CDR3 is TGTGCCAGCACCCAAAGGGGAGACACGAACACTGAAGCTTTCTTT.

This clonotype was recorded a few times. The genes are TRBV7-2 and TRBJ2-2; D remains unclear. The V gene lost 8 bases and the J gene lost 6 bases, with 13 bases spanning the gap. CDR1 is SGHTA, CDR2 FQGNSA, per germline. This CDR3 is built from 13 residues. CDR3 loop: CASDKHIAGELFF. DNA for the CDR3: TGTGCCAGCGACAAGCATATCGCCGGGGAGCTGTTTTTT.

This clonotype was counted at least ten times. The CDR3 is CSALRTSGSPETQYF. CDR3 DNA sequence: TGCAGTGCTCTGCGGACTAGCGGGAGCCCAGAGACCCAGTACTTC. The rearrangement joins TRBV20-1 to TRBJ2-5; 13 bases are a match to TRBD2. The V segment lost 5 bases and the J segment 4 bases; nucleotides outside the gene matches: 7. This CDR3 contains 15 residues. Germline lookup yields CDR1 DFQATT and CDR2 SNEGSKA (reference sequence).

This clonotype was counted a few times. A read error may explain this, as a much larger clone is one base away. DNA for the CDR3: TGTGCCAGCAGTGATCTAAGAGGGAGGCGCTCCTACGAGCAGTACTTC. Translation: CASSDLRGRRSYEQYF. The rearrangement links TRBV25-1 to TRBJ2-7; possibly TRBD2 for D (6 bases). Germline V CDR1 and CDR2: MGHDK, SYGVNS. This CDR3 contains 16 residues. The V end lost 3 bases, the J end lost 0 bases, and 15 bases lay between the germline ends.

In this sample, this clonotype turned up a few times. This chain joins TRBV9 and TRBJ2-2, with TRBD1 identical over 7 bases. After removal of 4 bases from V and 6 bases from J, the junction contained 9 bases not matched to a gene. This CDR3 spans 15 amino acids. Looked up from germline, CDR1 is SGDLS and CDR2 is YYNGEE. The CDR3 protein is CASSPTRRGPGELFF. CDR3 in DNA: TGTGCCAGCAGCCCAACCCGTAGGGGGCCCGGGGAGCTGTTTTTT.

This clonotype was counted at least ten times. This sequence joins TRBV20-1 and TRBJ2-5; D is perhaps TRBD1 (6 bases). V lost 6 bases, J lost 1 base, and 12 bases lay in between. This CDR3 spans 13 amino acids. Germline CDR1 DFQATT, CDR2 SNEGSKA (reference sequence). This chain's CDR3 is CSARGLSQETQYF. CDR3 nucleotides: TGCAGTGCCAGGGGCCTTAGCCAAGAGACCCAGTACTTC.

The J gene is TRBJ2-3, the V gene TRBV30; the match to TRBD2 covers 8 bases. V trimming: 3 bases; J trimming: 6 bases; junction bases outside the gene matches: 8. In germline, CDR1 is GTSNPN, CDR2 SVGIG (reference sequence). This CDR3 spans 14 amino acids. CDR3 in DNA: TGTGCCTGGAGCCTTGGACTAGCTGGTGATACGCAGTATTTT. Translating gives CAWSLGLAGDTQYF.

This clonotype was seen only a few times. The chain joins TRBV18 to TRBJ1-2; no definite D call. The ends were cut back, 3 bases at V and 8 bases at J, with 10 bases in the middle. Germline CDR1 reads KGHSH; CDR2 reads LQKENI. This CDR3 is built from 12 residues. This CDR3 reads CASSPSDDGYTF. The CDR3 DNA is TGTGCCAGCTCACCCTCTGACGACGGCTACACCTTC.

The sample holds a few counts of this clonotype. The rearrangement links TRBV28 to TRBJ2-1; TRBD1 matches 8 bases. The CDR3 extends over 13 amino acids. Looked up from germline, CDR1 is MDHEN and CDR2 is SYDVKM. V dropped 8 bases and J dropped 1; count of bases not matched to a gene: 1. The CDR3 region has the DNA TGTGCCAGCGGGACAGGATCCTACAATGAGCAGTTCTTC. It yields the protein CASGTGSYNEQFF.

This clonotype was observed a handful of times. The chain recombines TRBV10-3 with TRBJ2-7, with a weak D call TRBD1 (6 bases). Trimming stripped 4 bases from V and 6 bases from J, with 16 bases between. Germline V gene lookup returns CDR1 ENHRY and CDR2 SYGVKD. This CDR3 is 14 amino acids long. CDR3 in amino acids: CAISGAGEPAEQYF. The CDR3, as DNA: TGTGCCATCAGTGGGGCAGGGGAGCCCGCCGAGCAGTACTTC.

J is TRBJ2-3 and V is TRBV5-1; 13 bases match TRBD2. V dropped 4 bases and J dropped 2; count of bases not matched to a gene: 7. The CDR3 runs to 17 residues. In germline, CDR1 is SGHRS, CDR2 YFSETQ. The CDR3, as DNA: TGCGCCAGCAGCCAAGGACTAGCGGGGGCTTACACAGATACGCAGTATTTT. Encoded protein: CASSQGLAGAYTDTQYF.

The chain combines TRBV6-5 with TRBJ2-3; D is unresolved. The germline V gene encodes CDR1 MNHEY and CDR2 SVGAGI. This CDR3 is built from 14 residues. V was cut by 7 bases and J by 3 bases, with 14 bases left in between. DNA for the CDR3: TGTGCCAGCACCTGGGATAGTCGTACAGATACGCAGTATTTT. The encoded protein is CASTWDSRTDTQYF.

This clonotype was seen only a few times. The chain links TRBV15 to TRBJ1-3; no definite D call. The germline gives CDR1 LNHNV, CDR2 YYDKDF (reference sequence). The CDR3 consists of 13 residues. V shed 0 bases and J shed 5 bases, with 5 bases lying between them. Here the CDR3 reads CATSRDPRNTIYF. The CDR3 DNA reads TGTGCCACCAGCAGAGATCCTCGAAACACCATATATTTT.

This clonotype was seen once. The CDR3 sequence is CASRSRSSTDTQYF. The CDR3 DNA reads as TGTGCCAGCCGGAGTAGGTCTAGCACAGATACGCAGTATTTT. This chain uses TRBV2 with TRBJ2-3; D is undetermined. This CDR3 region has 14 residues. V dropped 8 bases and J dropped 0 bases, with 12 bases sitting between them. The germline CDR1 and CDR2 sequences are SNHLY and FYNNEI.

V gene TRBV18 combines with J gene TRBJ1-1; D is ambiguous. Germline lookup yields CDR1 KGHSH and CDR2 LQKENI. V shed 8 bases and J shed 3 bases, with 13 bases lying between them. The CDR3 length is 13 residues. As DNA, the CDR3 is TGTGCCAGCCAAAATGACCGGGACACTGAAGCTTTCTTT. It specifies CASQNDRDTEAFF.

This clonotype was detected ten times or more. This sequence joins TRBV5-1 and TRBJ2-5, with a weak D call TRBD2 (6 bases). V was shortened by 4 bases and J by 5 bases, with 15 bases between the two germline ends. The CDR3 totals 14 residues. Germline-derived CDR1 and CDR2 are SGHRS and YFSETQ. The chain's CDR3 is CASSTGTPTETQYF. The CDR3 coding sequence is TGCGCCAGCAGCACCGGGACTCCCACGGAGACCCAGTACTTC.

The rearrangement joins TRBV7-2 to TRBJ1-6, with D tentatively TRBD1 (5 bases). The CDR3 runs 13 residues. V gave up 2 bases and J gave up 10 bases, with 9 bases separating them. Germline lookup yields CDR1 SGHTA and CDR2 FQGNSA. CDR3 loop: CASSLSRESPLHF. Here the CDR3 DNA reads TGTGCCAGCAGCTTATCCAGGGAATCACCCCTCCACTTT.

This clonotype was recorded many times. The chain has TRBV7-3 and TRBJ2-7; D not certain. CDR1 is SGHTA and CDR2 is FQGTGA in the germline V gene. The V end was cut by 1 base, the J end by 3 bases, with 10 bases between. CDR3 size: 14 residues. The CDR3 region has the DNA TGTGCCAGCAGCTTAAACGCAGGTGGCTACGAGCAGTACTTC. Translated, it gives CASSLNAGGYEQYF.

In this sample, this clonotype turned up a few times. This chain joins TRBV7-9 and TRBJ2-3; D call uncertain. This CDR3 is 14 amino acids long. V was cut by 5 bases and J by 2 bases, with 11 bases left in between. Germline V gene data show CDR1 as SEHNR and CDR2 as FQNEAQ (reference sequence). CDR3: CASSLDGPTDTQYF. The CDR3 nucleotides are TGTGCCAGCAGCCTTGACGGCCCCACAGATACGCAGTATTTT.

The rearrangement links TRBV28 to TRBJ2-7, with D possibly TRBD2 on 6 matching bases. From germline, CDR1 is MDHEN and CDR2 SYDVKM. V gave up 2 bases and J gave up 5 bases, with 13 bases separating them. The CDR3 spans 14 residues. CDR3 DNA: TGTGCCAGCAGTTTAAGAGGCGGGAACGACGAGCAGTACTTC. It translates to CASSLRGGNDEQYF.

The chain couples TRBV7-9 to TRBJ2-1, with 11 bases matching TRBD2. The CDR3 is made up of 15 amino acids. The V gene end was trimmed by 7 bases and the J gene end by 8 bases; junction bases not matched to a gene: 10. Germline V gene lookup returns CDR1 SEHNR and CDR2 FQNEAQ (reference sequence). The CDR3 nucleotides are TGTGCCAGCAAGGAACTAGCGGGGGTTATAGATGAGCAGTTCTTC. Protein sequence: CASKELAGVIDEQFF. Variable domain in full (rest from reference TRBV7-9 and TRBJ2-1): DTGVSQNPRHKITKRGQNVTFRCDPISEHNRLYWYRQTLGQGPEFLTYFQNEAQLEKSRLLSDRFSAERPKGSFSTLEIQRTEQGDSAMYLCASKELAGVIDEQFFGPGTRLTVL.

This clonotype was counted only a few times. The V and J genes are TRBV12-3 or TRBV12-4 and TRBJ2-7; D is ambiguous. The V and J ends lost 2 bases and 5 bases respectively, with 1 base between them. This CDR3 contains 10 residues. DNA for the CDR3: TGTGCCAGCAGTTTAAACGAGCAGTACTTC. It translates to CASSLNEQYF.